The present TCR beta chain was sequenced within a study of T cell responses to AZD1222 COVID-19 vaccine. Study-level results: Repertoire sampling occurred only after the peak T cell response. Across the whole spike, CD4 TCRs peaked at regions 160-218 and 743-854. Donors were chiefly white British, with a greater number of females, and clonal diversity was perhaps underestimated. Nearly half of spike-specific TCRs reportedly go after variant regions that carry no mutations.

Produced via immunoSEQ multiplex PCR; TCRdb's table is partial and in-frame only. The sample contains more than 70,000 clones, 90% of which appear only once. Germline lookup yields CDR1 GTSNPN and CDR2 SVGIG (reference sequence). The CDR3 contains 16 residues. V lost 3 bases and J lost 2; bases outside the gene matches: 8. Note on this clone: The antigen is undetermined.

The sequences come from peripheral blood, collected 28 days after the second AZD1222 dose. This clonotype was obtained from an adult who received the AZD1222 COVID-19 vaccine. J is TRBJ2-1 and V is TRBV30, with 9 bases fitting TRBD2. The CDR3 DNA follows: TGTGCCTGGAGAGATTGGCGGGGGGGCCCCTACAATGAGCAGTTCTTC. The encoded protein is CAWRDWRGGPYNEQFF.